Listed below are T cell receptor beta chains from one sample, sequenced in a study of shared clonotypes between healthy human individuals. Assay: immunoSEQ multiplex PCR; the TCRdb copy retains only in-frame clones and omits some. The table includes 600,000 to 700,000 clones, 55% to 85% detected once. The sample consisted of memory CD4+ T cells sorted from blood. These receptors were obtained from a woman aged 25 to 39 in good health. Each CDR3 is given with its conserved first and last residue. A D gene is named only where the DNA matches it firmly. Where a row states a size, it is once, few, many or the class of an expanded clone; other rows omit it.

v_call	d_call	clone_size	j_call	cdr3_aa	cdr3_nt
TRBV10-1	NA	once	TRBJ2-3	CASSPNRADTQYF	TGCGCCAGCAGTCCCAACAGGGCAGATACGCAGTATTTT
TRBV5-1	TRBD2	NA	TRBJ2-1	CASSLQTSGINEQFF	TGCGCCAGCAGCTTACAGACTAGCGGGATAAATGAGCAGTTCTTC
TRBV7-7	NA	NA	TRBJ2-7	CASSSNVGNEQYF	TGTGCCAGCAGTTCTAATGTCGGCAACGAGCAGTACTTC
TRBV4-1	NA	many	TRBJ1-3	CASSQGHSGNTIYF	TGCGCCAGCAGCCAGGGACACTCTGGAAACACCATATATTTT
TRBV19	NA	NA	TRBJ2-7	CATRPGQDYEQYF	TGTGCCACGAGACCGGGACAAGACTACGAGCAGTACTTC
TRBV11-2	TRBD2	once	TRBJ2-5	CASSGGRGQETQYF	TGTGCCAGCAGTGGCGGGAGGGGGCAAGAGACCCAGTACTTC
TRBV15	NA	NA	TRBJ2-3	CATSRAQGITDTQYF	TGTGCCACCAGCAGAGCGCAGGGGATCACAGATACGCAGTATTTT
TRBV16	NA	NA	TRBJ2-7	CASSRQGLGTYEQYF	TGTGCCAGCAGCCGCCAGGGGTTGGGCACCTACGAGCAGTACTTC
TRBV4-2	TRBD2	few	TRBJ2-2	CASSHMLAGVSNTGELFF	TGTGCCAGCAGCCACATGCTAGCGGGAGTAAGTAACACCGGGGAGCTGTTTTTT
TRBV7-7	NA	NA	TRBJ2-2	CASSLRQGTGELFF	TGTGCCAGCAGCTTACGGCAGGGGACCGGGGAGCTGTTTTTT
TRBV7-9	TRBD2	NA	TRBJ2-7	CASSLSASGRADEQYF	TGTGCCAGCAGCTTAAGCGCTAGCGGGAGGGCCGACGAGCAGTACTTC
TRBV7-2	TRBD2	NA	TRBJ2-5	CASSFQRDVAQYF	TGTGCCAGCAGCTTCCAGCGGGACGTGGCCCAGTACTTC
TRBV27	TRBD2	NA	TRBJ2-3	CASSSLAGTDTQYF	TGTGCCAGCAGTTCTTTAGCGGGTACAGATACGCAGTATTTT
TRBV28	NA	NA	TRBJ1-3	CASSPQKFFGNLGNTIYF	TGTGCCAGCAGTCCCCAGAAATTTTTCGGAAACCTAGGAAACACCATATATTTT
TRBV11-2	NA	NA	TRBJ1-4	CASSRVEEKLFF	TGTGCCAGCAGCAGGGTCGAAGAAAAACTGTTTTTT
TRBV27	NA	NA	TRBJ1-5	CASSGRDIDQPQHF	TGTGCCAGCAGTGGGAGGGACATCGATCAGCCCCAGCATTTT
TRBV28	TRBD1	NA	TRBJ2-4	CASSPGTGGNIQYF	TGTGCCAGCAGTCCCGGGACAGGGGGGAACATTCAGTACTTC
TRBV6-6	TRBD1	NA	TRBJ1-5	CASRPTGVQPQHF	TGTGCCAGCAGGCCCACAGGGGTACAGCCCCAGCATTTT
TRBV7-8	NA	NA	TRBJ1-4	CASSDTRGTNEKLFF	TGTGCCAGCAGCGATACTAGGGGTACTAATGAAAAACTGTTTTTT
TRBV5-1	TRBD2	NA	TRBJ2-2	CASSLVLAGDQTGELFF	TGCGCCAGCAGCTTGGTCCTAGCGGGAGATCAAACCGGGGAGCTGTTTTTT
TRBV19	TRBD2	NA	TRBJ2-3	CASRKIGTSGRMHRDTQYF	TGTGCCAGTAGAAAGATCGGGACTAGCGGGAGGATGCATAGGGATACGCAGTATTTT
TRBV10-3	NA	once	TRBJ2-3	CAIKERDDTQYF	TGTGCCATCAAGGAGAGGGATGATACGCAGTATTTT
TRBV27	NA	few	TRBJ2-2	CASSFGTDTGELFF	TGTGCCAGCAGTTTCGGGACCGACACCGGGGAGCTGTTTTTT
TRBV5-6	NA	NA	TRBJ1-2	CASSLVGGPDYGYTF	TGTGCCAGCAGCTTGGTTGGGGGGCCTGACTATGGCTACACCTTC
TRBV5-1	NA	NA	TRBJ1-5	CASSLERGVGYSNQPQHF	TGCGCCAGCAGCTTGGAGAGGGGGGTTGGTTATAGCAATCAGCCCCAGCATTTT
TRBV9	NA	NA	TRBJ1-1	CASSVALGQQNTEAFF	TGTGCCAGCAGCGTAGCACTTGGACAACAGAACACTGAAGCTTTCTTT
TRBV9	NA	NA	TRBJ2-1	CASSSGDYNYNEQFF	TGTGCCAGCAGCTCAGGGGACTACAACTACAATGAGCAGTTCTTC
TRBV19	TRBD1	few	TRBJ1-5	CASRRTGASNQPQHF	TGTGCCAGTAGGCGGACAGGGGCCAGCAATCAGCCCCAGCATTTT
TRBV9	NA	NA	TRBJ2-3	CASSIRQSTDTQYF	TGTGCCAGCAGCATAAGACAGAGCACAGATACGCAGTATTTT
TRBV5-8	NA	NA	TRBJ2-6	CASSLSLTASGANVLTF	TGTGCCAGCAGCTTGAGCTTGACGGCCTCTGGGGCCAACGTCCTGACTTTC
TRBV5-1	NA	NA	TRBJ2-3	CASSLQSVSADTQYF	TGCGCCAGCAGCTTGCAAAGTGTGTCGGCAGATACGCAGTATTTT
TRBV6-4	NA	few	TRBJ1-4	CASSTSTRRGEPEKLFF	TGTGCCAGCAGCACATCAACTCGCAGGGGCGAACCTGAAAAACTGTTTTTT
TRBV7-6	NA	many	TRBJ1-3	CASSLTDSGNTIYF	TGTGCCAGCAGCTTAACAGACTCTGGAAACACCATATATTTT
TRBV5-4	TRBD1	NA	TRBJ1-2	CASCRDRVGGYTF	TGTGCCAGCTGCCGGGACAGGGTCGGTGGCTACACCTTC
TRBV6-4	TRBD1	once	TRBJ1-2	CAGRGQPCYGYTF	TGTGCCGGGAGGGGACAGCCTTGCTATGGCTACACCTTC
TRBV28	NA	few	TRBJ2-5	CASSLSTFVREGQETQYF	TGTGCCAGCAGTTTGTCGACCTTTGTGCGGGAAGGACAAGAGACCCAGTACTTC
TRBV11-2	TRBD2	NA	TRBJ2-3	CASSLWSSGSRTDTQYF	TGTGCCAGCAGCTTGTGGTCTAGCGGGAGTAGAACAGATACGCAGTATTTT
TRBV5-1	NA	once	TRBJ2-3	CASSGGQATDTQYF	TGCGCCAGCAGCGGCGGACAAGCGACAGATACGCAGTATTTT
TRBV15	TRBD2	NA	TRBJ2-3	CATSRELAGGDTQYF	TGTGCCACCAGCAGAGAACTAGCGGGAGGGGATACGCAGTATTTT
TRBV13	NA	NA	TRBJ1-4	CASSRGPTNEKLFF	TGTGCCAGCAGCCGGGGACCAACTAATGAAAAACTGTTTTTT
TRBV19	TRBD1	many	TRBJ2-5	CASSIDRGPSALETQYF	TGTGCCAGTAGTATCGACAGGGGCCCATCTGCCCTGGAGACCCAGTACTTC
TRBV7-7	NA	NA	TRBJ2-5	CASSLTGGLETQYF	TGTGCCAGCAGCTTAACTGGGGGGTTGGAGACCCAGTACTTC
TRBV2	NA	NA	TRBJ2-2	CASRLANTGELFF	TGTGCCAGCAGACTAGCAAACACCGGGGAGCTGTTTTTT
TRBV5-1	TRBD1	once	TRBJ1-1	CASSEGQGGTEAFF	TGCGCCAGCAGCGAGGGACAGGGTGGCACTGAAGCTTTCTTT
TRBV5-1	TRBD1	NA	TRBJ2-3	CASSLGTVGDTQYF	TGCGCCAGCAGCCTCGGGACAGTCGGGGATACGCAGTATTTT
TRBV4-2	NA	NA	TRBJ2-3	CASTRAVGLDTQYF	TGTGCCAGCACCCGGGCCGTGGGCTTAGATACGCAGTATTTT
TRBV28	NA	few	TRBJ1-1	CASSPPGKVAEAFF	TGTGCCAGCAGTCCACCAGGGAAGGTAGCTGAAGCTTTCTTT
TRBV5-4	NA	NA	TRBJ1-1	CASSSRGSAEAFF	TGTGCCAGCAGCAGCAGGGGTAGCGCTGAAGCTTTCTTT
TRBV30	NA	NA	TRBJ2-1	CAWSAAHNEQFF	TGTGCCTGGAGCGCCGCTCACAATGAGCAGTTCTTC
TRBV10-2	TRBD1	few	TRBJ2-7	CASSEYRGNEQYF	TGCGCCAGCAGTGAATACAGGGGAAACGAGCAGTACTTC
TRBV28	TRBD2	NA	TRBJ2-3	CASSFEGRGFWFADTQYF	TGTGCCAGCAGTTTTGAGGGGCGGGGGTTTTGGTTCGCAGATACGCAGTATTTT
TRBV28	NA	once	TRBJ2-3	CASLKYGAGTQYF	TGTGCCAGCCTTAAGTACGGTGCGGGGACGCAGTATTTT
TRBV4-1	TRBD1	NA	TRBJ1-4	CASSLGQGVSNEKLFF	TGCGCCAGCAGCCTAGGACAGGGGGTATCTAATGAAAAACTGTTTTTT
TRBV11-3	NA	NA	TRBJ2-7	CASSSPVPFVYEQYF	TGTGCCAGCAGCTCCCCAGTGCCATTCGTCTACGAGCAGTACTTC
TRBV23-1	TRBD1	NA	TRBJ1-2	CASSQQQGARIWGYTF	TGCGCCAGCAGTCAACAACAGGGGGCGCGGATATGGGGCTACACCTTC